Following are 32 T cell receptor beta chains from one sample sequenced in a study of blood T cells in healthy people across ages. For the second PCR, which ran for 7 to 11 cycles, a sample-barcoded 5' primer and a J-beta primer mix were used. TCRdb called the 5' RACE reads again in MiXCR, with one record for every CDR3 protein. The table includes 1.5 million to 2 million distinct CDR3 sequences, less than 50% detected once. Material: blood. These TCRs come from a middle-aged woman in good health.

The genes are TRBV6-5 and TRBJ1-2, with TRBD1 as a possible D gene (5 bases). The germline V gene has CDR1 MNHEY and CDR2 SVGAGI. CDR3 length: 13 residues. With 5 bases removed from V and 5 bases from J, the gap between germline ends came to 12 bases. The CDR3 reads CASSRVREYGYTF. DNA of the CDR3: TGTGCCAGCAGTCGGGTCAGGGAATATGGCTACACCTTC.

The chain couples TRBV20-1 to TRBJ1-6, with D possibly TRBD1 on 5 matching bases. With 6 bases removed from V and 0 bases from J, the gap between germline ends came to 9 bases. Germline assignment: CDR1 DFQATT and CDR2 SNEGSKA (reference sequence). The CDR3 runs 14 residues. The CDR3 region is CSAWGSSYNSPLHF. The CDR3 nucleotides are TGCAGTGCGTGGGGGAGCTCCTATAATTCACCCCTCCACTTT.

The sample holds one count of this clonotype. This CDR3 is CASSLDPGAYGQYF. CDR3 nucleotides: TGTGCCAGCAGCTTAGATCCGGGGGCCTACGGGCAGTACTTC. This chain uses TRBV7-9 with TRBJ2-5; the D gene could be TRBD1 or TRBD2 (6 bases each). The CDR3 is 14 amino acids. Germline V CDR1 and CDR2: SEHNR, FQNEAQ (reference sequence). The germline V and J ends were trimmed by 1 base and 11 bases, with 17 bases remaining between them.

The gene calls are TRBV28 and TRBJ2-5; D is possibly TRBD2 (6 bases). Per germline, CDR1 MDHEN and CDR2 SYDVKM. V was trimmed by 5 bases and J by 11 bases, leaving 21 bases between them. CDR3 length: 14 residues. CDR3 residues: CASSLGGVPKEQYF. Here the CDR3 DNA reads TGTGCCAGCAGTCTCGGGGGAGTTCCTAAGGAGCAGTACTTC.

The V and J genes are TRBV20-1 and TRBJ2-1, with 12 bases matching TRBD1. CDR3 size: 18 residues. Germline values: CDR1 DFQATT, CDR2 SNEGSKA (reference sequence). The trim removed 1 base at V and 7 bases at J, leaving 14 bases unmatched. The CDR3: CSARGPGQGAGIRNEQFF. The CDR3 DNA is TGCAGTGCTAGAGGGCCGGGACAGGGGGCGGGAATTAGGAATGAGCAGTTCTTC.

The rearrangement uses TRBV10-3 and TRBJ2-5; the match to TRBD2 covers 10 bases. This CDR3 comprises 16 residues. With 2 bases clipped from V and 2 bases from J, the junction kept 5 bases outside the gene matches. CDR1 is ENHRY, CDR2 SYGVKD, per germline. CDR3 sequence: CAISEGRTSGQETQYF. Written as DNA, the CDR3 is TGTGCCATCAGTGAGGGAAGGACTAGCGGACAAGAGACCCAGTACTTC.

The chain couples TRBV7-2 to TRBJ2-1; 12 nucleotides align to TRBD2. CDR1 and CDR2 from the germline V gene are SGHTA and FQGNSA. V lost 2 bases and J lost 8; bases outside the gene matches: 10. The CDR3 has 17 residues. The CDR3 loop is CASSLPTSGGRSYEQFF. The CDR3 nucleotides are TGTGCCAGCAGCTTACCTACTAGCGGGGGGAGGTCGTATGAGCAGTTCTTC.

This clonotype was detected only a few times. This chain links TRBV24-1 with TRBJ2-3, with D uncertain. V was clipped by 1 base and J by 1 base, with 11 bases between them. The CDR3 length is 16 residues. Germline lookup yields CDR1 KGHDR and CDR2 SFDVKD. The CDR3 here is CATSDFGKEGTDTQYF. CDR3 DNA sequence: TGTGCCACCAGTGATTTTGGGAAGGAAGGCACAGATACGCAGTATTTT.

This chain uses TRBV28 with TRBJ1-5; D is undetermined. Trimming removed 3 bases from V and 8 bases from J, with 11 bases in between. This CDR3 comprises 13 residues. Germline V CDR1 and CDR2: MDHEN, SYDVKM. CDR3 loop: CASSFSGIKPQHF. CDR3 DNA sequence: TGTGCCAGCAGTTTTTCGGGGATTAAGCCCCAGCATTTT. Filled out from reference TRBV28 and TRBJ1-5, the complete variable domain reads DVKVTQSSRYLVKRTGEKVFLECVQDMDHENMFWYRQDPGLGLRLIYFSYDVKMKEKGDIPEGYSVSREKKERFSLILESASTNQTSMYLCASSFSGIKPQHFGDGTRLSIL.

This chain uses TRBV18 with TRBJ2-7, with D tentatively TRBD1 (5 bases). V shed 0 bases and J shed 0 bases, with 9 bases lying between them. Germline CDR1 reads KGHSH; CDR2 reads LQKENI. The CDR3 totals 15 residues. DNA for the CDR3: TGTGCCAGCTCACCACCATGGGGCAGCTCCTACGAGCAGTACTTC. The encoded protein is CASSPPWGSSYEQYF.

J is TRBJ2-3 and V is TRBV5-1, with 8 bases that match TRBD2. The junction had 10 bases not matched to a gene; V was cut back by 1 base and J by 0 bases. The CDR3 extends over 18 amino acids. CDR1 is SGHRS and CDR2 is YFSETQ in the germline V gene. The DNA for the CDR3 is TGCGCCAGCAGCTTGTCAGCGGGGGCATCGCTGAGCACAGATACGCAGTATTTT. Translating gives CASSLSAGASLSTDTQYF.

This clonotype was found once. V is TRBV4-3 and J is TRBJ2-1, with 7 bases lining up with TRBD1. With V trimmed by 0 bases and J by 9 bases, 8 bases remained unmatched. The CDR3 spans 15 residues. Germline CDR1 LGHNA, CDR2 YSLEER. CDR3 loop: CASSQEGGRVSEQFF. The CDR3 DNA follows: TGCGCCAGCAGCCAAGAAGGGGGCAGGGTAAGTGAGCAGTTCTTC.

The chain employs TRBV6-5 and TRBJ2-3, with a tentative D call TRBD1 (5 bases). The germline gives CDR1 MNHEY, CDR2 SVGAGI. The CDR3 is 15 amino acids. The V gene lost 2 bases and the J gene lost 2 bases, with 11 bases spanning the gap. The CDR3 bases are TGTGCCAGCAGTTACGTCGCAGGGAACACAGATACGCAGTATTTT. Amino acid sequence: CASSYVAGNTDTQYF.

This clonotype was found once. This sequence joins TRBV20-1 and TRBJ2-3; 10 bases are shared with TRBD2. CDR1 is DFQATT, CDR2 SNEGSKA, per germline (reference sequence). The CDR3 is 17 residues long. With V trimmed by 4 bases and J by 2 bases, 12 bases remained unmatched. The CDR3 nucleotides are TGCAGTGCTAATAGCGGGGGGCCCCTACTTGACACAGATACGCAGTATTTT. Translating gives CSANSGGPLLDTDTQYF.

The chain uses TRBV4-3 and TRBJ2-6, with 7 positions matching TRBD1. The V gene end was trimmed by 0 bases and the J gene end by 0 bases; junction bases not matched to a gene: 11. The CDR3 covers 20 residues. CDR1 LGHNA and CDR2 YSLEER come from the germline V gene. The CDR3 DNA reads TGCGCCAGCAGCCAAGAATTACAGGGGAGTATAGGCTCTGGGGCCAACGTCCTGACTTTC. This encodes CASSQELQGSIGSGANVLTF.

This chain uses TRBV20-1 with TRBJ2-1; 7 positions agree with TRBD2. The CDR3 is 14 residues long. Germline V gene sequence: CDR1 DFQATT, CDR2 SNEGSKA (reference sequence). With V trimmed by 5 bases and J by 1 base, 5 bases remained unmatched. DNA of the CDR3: TGCAGTGCTTCCAGCGGGAAATCCTACAATGAGCAGTTCTTC. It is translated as CSASSGKSYNEQFF.

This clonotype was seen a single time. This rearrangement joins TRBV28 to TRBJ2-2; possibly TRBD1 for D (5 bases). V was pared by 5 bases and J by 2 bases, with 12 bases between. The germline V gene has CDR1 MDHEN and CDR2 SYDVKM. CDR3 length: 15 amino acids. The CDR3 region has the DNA TGTGCCAGCAGTACCAGACGGACAAACACCGGGGAGCTGTTTTTT. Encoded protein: CASSTRRTNTGELFF.

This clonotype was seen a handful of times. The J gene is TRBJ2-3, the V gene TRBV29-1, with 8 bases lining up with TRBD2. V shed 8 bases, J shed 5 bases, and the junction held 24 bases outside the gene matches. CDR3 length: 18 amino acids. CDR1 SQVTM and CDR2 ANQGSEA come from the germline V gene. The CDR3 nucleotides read TGCAGCCCCTTACCCGGGCTAGCGGGCATTGCCAACGGAGATACGCAGTATTTT. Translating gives CSPLPGLAGIANGDTQYF.

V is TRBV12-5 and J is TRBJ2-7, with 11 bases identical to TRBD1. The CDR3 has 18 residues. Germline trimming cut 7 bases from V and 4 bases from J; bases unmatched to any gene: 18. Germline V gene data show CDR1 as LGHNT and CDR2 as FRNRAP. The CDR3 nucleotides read TGTGCTAGTGCCCCCTCCGGGACAGGGGGTCTTTTTAGGTACGAGCAGTACTTC. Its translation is CASAPSGTGGLFRYEQYF.

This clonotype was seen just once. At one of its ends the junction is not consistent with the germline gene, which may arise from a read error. This CDR3 is CTSSPETGTSRSSEQFF. For the CDR3, the DNA is TGTACCAGCAGCCCTGAGACCGGGACTAGCAGATCATCTGAGCAGTTCTTC. The V gene is TRBV12-3 or TRBV12-4, the J gene TRBJ2-1; 9 positions agree with TRBD2. This CDR3 comprises 17 residues.

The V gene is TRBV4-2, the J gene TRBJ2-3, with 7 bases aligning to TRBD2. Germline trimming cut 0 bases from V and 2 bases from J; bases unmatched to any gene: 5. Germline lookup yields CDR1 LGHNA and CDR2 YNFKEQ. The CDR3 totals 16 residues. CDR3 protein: CASSQDTSDYTDTQYF. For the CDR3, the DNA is TGTGCCAGCAGCCAAGATACTAGCGACTACACAGATACGCAGTATTTT.

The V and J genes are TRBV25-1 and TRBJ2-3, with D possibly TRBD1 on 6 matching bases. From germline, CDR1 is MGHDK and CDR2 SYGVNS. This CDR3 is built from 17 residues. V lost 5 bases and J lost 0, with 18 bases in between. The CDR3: CASSLSRGGYSTDTQYF. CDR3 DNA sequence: TGTGCCAGCAGTCTTTCCAGAGGGGGTTATAGCACAGATACGCAGTATTTT.

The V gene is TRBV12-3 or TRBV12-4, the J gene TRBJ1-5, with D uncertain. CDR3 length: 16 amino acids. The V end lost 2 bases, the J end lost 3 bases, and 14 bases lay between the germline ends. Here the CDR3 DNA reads TGTGCCAGCAGTTTAAGGAGGGATAGGTCCAATCAGCCCCAGCATTTT. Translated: CASSLRRDRSNQPQHF.

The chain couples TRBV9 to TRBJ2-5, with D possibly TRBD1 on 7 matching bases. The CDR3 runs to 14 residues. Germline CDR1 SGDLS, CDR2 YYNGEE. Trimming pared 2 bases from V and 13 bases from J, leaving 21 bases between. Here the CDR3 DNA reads TGTGCCAGCAGCGTTGGAGGGTTGCGGGACAGAAGGTACTTC. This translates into CASSVGGLRDRRYF.

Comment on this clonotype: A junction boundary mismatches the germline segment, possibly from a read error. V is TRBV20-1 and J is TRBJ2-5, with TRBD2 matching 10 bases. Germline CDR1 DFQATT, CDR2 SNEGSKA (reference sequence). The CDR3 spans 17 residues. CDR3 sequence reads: CSARTSGVPTGEETQYF. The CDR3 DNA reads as TGCAGCGCTAGGACTAGCGGAGTACCTACTGGGGAAGAGACCCAGTACTTC.

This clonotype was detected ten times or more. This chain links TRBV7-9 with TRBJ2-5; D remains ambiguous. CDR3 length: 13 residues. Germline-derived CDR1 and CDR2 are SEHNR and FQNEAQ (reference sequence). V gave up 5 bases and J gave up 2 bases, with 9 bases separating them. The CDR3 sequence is CASSPDVQETQYF. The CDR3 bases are TGTGCCAGCAGCCCCGATGTACAAGAGACCCAGTACTTC. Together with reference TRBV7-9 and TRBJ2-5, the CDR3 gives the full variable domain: DTGVSQNPRHKITKRGQNVTFRCDPISEHNRLYWYRQTLGQGPEFLTYFQNEAQLEKSRLLSDRFSAERPKGSFSTLEIQRTEQGDSAMYLCASSPDVQETQYFGPGTRLLVL.

The CDR3 region has the DNA TGTGCCAGCAGTTACTCGACAGGGCAGCCCGAGCAGTACTTC. Its protein is CASSYSTGQPEQYF. This rearrangement joins TRBV6-2 or TRBV6-3 to TRBJ2-7; 7 positions agree with TRBD1. Germline values: CDR1 MNHEY, CDR2 SVGEGT. V lost 0 bases, J lost 6 bases, and 5 bases stayed unmatched. The CDR3 loop spans 14 amino acids.

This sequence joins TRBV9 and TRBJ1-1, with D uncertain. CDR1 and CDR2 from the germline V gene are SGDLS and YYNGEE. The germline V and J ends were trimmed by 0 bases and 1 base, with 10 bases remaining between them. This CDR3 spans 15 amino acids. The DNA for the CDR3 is TGTGCCAGCAGCGTAGCTTTTCCGGGGAACACTGAAGCTTTCTTT. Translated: CASSVAFPGNTEAFF.

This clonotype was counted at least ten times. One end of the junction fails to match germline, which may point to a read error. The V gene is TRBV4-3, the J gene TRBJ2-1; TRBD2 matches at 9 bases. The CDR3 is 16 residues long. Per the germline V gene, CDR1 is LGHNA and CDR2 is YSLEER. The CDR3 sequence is CASSQDPAGGYNEQFF. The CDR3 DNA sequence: TGTGCCAGCAGCCAAGATCCAGCGGGGGGTTATAATGAGCAGTTCTTC.

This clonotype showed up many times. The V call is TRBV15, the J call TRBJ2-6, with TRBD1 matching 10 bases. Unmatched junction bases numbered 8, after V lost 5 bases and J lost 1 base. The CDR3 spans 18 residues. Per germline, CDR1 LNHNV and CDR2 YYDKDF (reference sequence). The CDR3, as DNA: TGTGCCACCAGCGTACCGGGACAGGGGACGTCTGGGGCCAACGTCCTGACTTTC. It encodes CATSVPGQGTSGANVLTF.

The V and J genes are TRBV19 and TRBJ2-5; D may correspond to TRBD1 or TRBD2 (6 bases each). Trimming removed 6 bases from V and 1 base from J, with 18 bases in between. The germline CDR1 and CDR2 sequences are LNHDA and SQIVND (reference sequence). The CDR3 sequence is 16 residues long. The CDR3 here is CASSLPRGDPQETQYF. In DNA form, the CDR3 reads TGTGCCAGTAGCCTACCTAGGGGGGACCCCCAAGAGACCCAGTACTTC.

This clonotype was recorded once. The CDR3 bases are TGTGCCAGCAGTGAAGCTCTAGCGGCGGGAACCTCCCCCTACGAGCAGTACTTC. This sequence encodes CASSEALAAGTSPYEQYF. The rearrangement links TRBV2 to TRBJ2-7, with 7 positions matching TRBD2. There are 18 residues in the CDR3. V shed 0 bases and J 2 bases; nucleotides not matched to a gene: 13. Germline CDR1 SNHLY, CDR2 FYNNEI.